These T cell receptor beta chains were read from a single sample in a study of OX40 agonist ivuxolimab in advanced cancers. The assay was immunoSEQ multiplex PCR, and TCRdb's table has in-frame clones only and misses some. The sample lists fewer than 65,000 clones; around 87% were seen once. The sample consisted of CD4+ or CD8+ T cells sorted from blood, taken in a trial of the OX40 agonist ivuxolimab. The receptors stem from an adult with an advanced solid tumor such as melanoma, head and neck, liver or kidney cancer. CDR3s leave out the opening cysteine and the closing phenylalanine or tryptophan.

v_call,j_call,cdr3_aa
TRBV6-6,TRBJ2-1,ASRRDSSYNEQF
TRBV19,TRBJ2-5,ASGPQGIETQY
TRBV7-9,TRBJ1-4,ASSGGTGRPNEKLF
TRBV2,TRBJ2-5,ASSRAETQY
TRBV6-6,TRBJ2-7,ASSLPGSGRYEQY
TRBV5-1,TRBJ2-2,ASSFQVYGELF
TRBV6-5,TRBJ1-4,ASSYSAREKLF
TRBV19,TRBJ2-4,ASSWGGALAKNIQY
TRBV5-4,TRBJ1-2,ASSLGGDRAYGYT
TRBV4-3,TRBJ1-2,ASSPSPGYGYT
TRBV9,TRBJ2-3,ASSAEAGLSTDTQY
TRBV2,TRBJ1-5,ASSGNEVRQPQH
TRBV7-8,TRBJ1-6,ASSLTQSSYNSPLH
TRBV7-2,TRBJ1-1,ASSPDLGWNTEAF
TRBV6-5,TRBJ2-2,ASSSTGRTGELF
TRBV25-1,TRBJ2-6,ASLSGGANSGANVLT
TRBV19,TRBJ1-1,ASAAGRNTEAF
TRBV9,TRBJ2-2,ASSPRLAGAPNTGELF
TRBV7-2,TRBJ2-7,ASSLAKTYEQY
TRBV14,TRBJ2-5,ASSQEPDGGETQY
TRBV28,TRBJ2-1,ASTPRGGGSYNEQF
TRBV6-5,TRBJ1-1,ASSYNQAMNTEAF
TRBV5-4,TRBJ2-2,ASRPVPPENTGELF
TRBV2,TRBJ2-3,ASSVSGTTDTQY
TRBV7-9,TRBJ2-7,ASSAQGHEQY
TRBV5-1,TRBJ2-3,ASKTPGATDTQY
TRBV9,TRBJ2-1,VSSVAGTGRFDEQF
TRBV5-1,TRBJ2-6,ASSPPTDSGANVLT
TRBV7-9,TRBJ2-7,ASSPLVQGPYEQY
TRBV5-4,TRBJ2-3,ASRRDYHTDTQY
TRBV5-1,TRBJ1-1,ASSVTGMNTEAF
TRBV9,TRBJ2-7,ASSVATGAYEQY
TRBV6-1,TRBJ2-7,ASSMAGGLTYEQY
TRBV5-4,TRBJ2-3,ASSLDPRPTDTQY
TRBV6-1,TRBJ2-7,ASTAGTGAF
TRBV4-3,TRBJ1-6,ASSQDIPGRNSPLH
TRBV7-9,TRBJ1-4,ASSLATPAEKLF
TRBV14,TRBJ1-4,ASKGGPNEKLF
TRBV7-3,TRBJ2-1,ASGQGGRDEQF
TRBV2,TRBJ1-2,ASSRVSGYT
TRBV19,TRBJ1-5,ASSPGTGNGEPQH
TRBV9,TRBJ2-1,ASSVEGGISNEQF
TRBV9,TRBJ2-1,ASSVTGRKHNEQF
TRBV4-2,TRBJ2-3,ASSQGSGPTTDTQY
TRBV5-4,TRBJ2-1,ASSKDPLSYNEQF
TRBV5-5,TRBJ1-2,ASSFRPGGDANYGYT
TRBV30,TRBJ2-7,AWSVRGADEQY
TRBV5-4,TRBJ1-6,ASSLRDSYSPLH
TRBV11-2,TRBJ1-2,ASSLVGDINYGYT
TRBV7-7,TRBJ2-5,ASSRTGGEETQY
TRBV6-4,TRBJ1-4,ASSENFGEKLF
TRBV5-4,TRBJ2-3,ASTQSRGSDTQY
TRBV27,TRBJ2-7,ATSAKGTGGYEQY
TRBV5-1,TRBJ2-1,ASGRLSRSYNEQF
TRBV2,TRBJ2-2,ASRGTGQTGELF
TRBV7-2,TRBJ1-6,ASSPRGTDNSPLH
TRBV14,TRBJ2-2,ASSQIKVGGGELF